The clone carrying this T cell receptor beta chain was observed a handful of times. Its matching antigen is unknown. This sample was included in a study of T cells in Graves' hyperthyroidism and ophthalmopathy. General observations from the study: It was a median 6.5 months before onset that the model predicted ophthalmopathy.

Authors of the study amplified TCR beta CDR3 regions from RNA transcripts. HTBI primers were employed in a first-round RT-PCR of the TCR CDR3. MiXCR was run by TCRdb on the multiplex PCR reads, yielding one entry per CDR3 protein. The repertoire consists of around 690,000 distinct CDR3 sequences, with less than 25% occurring once and the leading ten covering under 35%. The CDR3 spans 16 residues. J gave up 4 bases and V 3 bases, and 11 bases lay outside the gene matches. CDR1 DFQATT and CDR2 SNEGSKA come from the germline V gene (reference sequence). This TCR came from a man aged 30 to 45 with Graves' ophthalmopathy. This chain connects TRBV20-1 to TRBJ1-3; TRBD1 matches at 8 bases. Sequencing was done on a sample of blood. In nucleotides, the CDR3 is TGCAGTGCTAGGGTTACGGACAGGGCCAAAGGAAACACCATATATTTT. Translating it yields CSARVTDRAKGNTIYF.